This T cell receptor beta chain was found in a study of cytomegalovirus exposure and HLA in healthy donors. Germline V gene lookup returns CDR1 SNHLY and CDR2 FYNNEI. Between the trimmed V and J ends, which lost 4 bases and 2 bases, there was a span of 12 bases. The CDR3 runs to 15 residues. PCR primers comprised 60 Vbeta and 13 Jbeta primers. Sequencing used immunoSEQ multiplex PCR; TCRdb keeps in-frame clones, though not all of them. The sample carries roughly 80,000 clones, about four fifths recorded once. The chain combines TRBV2 with TRBJ1-5, with D possibly being TRBD1 (5 bases). The TCR sequence derives from a man between 35 and 55 years old in good health and CMV-seronegative. Sample: PBMCs. The CDR3 DNA sequence: TGTGCCAGCAGTGCGCAGGGCATTGGCAATCAGCCCCAGCATTTT. It translates to CASSAQGIGNQPQHF. The entire variable domain, with the rest obtained from reference TRBV2 and TRBJ1-5, is as follows: EPEVTQTPSHQVTQMGQEVILRCVPISNHLYFYWYRQILGQKVEFLVSFYNNEISEKSEIFDDQFSVERPDGSNFTLKIRSTKLEDSAMYFCASSAQGIGNQPQHFGDGTRLSIL.